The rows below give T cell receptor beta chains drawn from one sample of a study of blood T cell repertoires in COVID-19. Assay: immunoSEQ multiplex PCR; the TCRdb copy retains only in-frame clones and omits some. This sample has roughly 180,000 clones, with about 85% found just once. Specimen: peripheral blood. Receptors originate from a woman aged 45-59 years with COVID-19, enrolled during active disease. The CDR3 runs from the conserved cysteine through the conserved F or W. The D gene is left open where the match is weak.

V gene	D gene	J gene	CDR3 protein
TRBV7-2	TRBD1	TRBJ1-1	CASSLRDRGMNEAFF
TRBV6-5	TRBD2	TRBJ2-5	CASSYEAGGPQETQYF
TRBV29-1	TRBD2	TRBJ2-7	CSVETRAGGREQYF
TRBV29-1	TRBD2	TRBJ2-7	CSVGAGGGEQYF
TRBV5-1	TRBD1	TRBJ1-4	CASSFGTANEKLFF
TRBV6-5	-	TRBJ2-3	CASSRILDSTDTQYF
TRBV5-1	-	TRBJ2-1	CASSLGQGRDNEQFF
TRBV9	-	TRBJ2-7	CASSPEEGVLSYEQYF
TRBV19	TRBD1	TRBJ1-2	CASSPPDRGPGYTF
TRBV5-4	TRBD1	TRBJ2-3	CASSLSRGSTDTQYF
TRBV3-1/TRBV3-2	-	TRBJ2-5	CASSQGRGETQYF
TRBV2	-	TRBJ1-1	CASRTGSRNTEAFF
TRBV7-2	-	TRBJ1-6	CASSLDSSYNSPLHF
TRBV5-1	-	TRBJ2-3	CASSSLLSSDTQYF
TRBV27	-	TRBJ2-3	CACGIDTQYF
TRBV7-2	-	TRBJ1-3	CASTTGGGNTIYF
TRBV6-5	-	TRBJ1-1	CASMATMNTEAFF
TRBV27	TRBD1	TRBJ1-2	CASSTSGGASYGYTF
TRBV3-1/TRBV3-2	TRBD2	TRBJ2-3	CASSRTSGGLDTQYF
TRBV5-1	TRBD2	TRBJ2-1	CASSLAAGGYNEQFF
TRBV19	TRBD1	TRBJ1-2	CASSPGQGHYGYTF
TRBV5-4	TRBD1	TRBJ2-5	CASTLGGGTGRQETQYF
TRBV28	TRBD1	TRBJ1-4	CASSLTGEDEKLFF
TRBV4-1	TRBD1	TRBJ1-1	CASSQARGVNTEAFF
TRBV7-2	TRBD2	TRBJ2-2	CASSLGLAGNTGELFF
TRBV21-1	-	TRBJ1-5	CASSKRGPGESNQPQHF
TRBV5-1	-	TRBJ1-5	CASSFGDRGNQPQHF
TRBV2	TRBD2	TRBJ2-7	CASSEKGLAGQLSYEQYF
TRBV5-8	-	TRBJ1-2	CASSSGQTYGYTF
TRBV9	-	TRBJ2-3	CASSVGRGAGDTQYF
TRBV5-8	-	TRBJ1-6	CASSLAVTVNSPLHF
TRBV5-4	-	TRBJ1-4	CASRPGGPNEKLFF
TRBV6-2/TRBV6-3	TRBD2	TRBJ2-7	CASSSGTSGYYEQYF
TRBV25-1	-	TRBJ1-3	CASSESGSGNTIYF
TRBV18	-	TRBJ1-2	CASSPDSGRALYGYTF
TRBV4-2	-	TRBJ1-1	CASSQEVGDRGTEAFF
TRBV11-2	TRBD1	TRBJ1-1	CASSLPGQGYTEAFF
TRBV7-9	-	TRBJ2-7	CASEAESYEQYF
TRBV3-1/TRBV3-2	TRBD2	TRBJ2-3	CASSRTAGGPELADTQYF
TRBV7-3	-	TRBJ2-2	CASSPHEGTGELFF
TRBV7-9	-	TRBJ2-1	CASSLSQAGEQFF
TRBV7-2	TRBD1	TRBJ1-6	CASSLRGQDNSPLHF
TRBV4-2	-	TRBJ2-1	CASSPDLSNEQFF
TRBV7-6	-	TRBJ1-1	CASSLEAVVSGNTEAFF
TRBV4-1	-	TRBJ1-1	CASSQEGGGVEAFF
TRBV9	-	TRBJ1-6	CASSVTGTANNSPLHF
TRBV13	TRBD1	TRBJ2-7	CASSLGPGTGGYEQYF
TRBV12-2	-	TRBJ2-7	CASRPSGNYEQYF
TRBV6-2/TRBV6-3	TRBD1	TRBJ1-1	CASSHSQGAMEAFF
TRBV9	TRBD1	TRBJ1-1	CASSPQEQWVRQGANTEAFF
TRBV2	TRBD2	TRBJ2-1	CASSGIGGGQGSSYNEQFF
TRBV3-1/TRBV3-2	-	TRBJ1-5	CASSASFLNQPQHF
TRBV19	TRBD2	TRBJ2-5	CASSLRGGAQETQYF
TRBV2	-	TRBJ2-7	CASRWTEGYEQYF
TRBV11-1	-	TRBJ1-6	CASSGSSTHYNSPLHF